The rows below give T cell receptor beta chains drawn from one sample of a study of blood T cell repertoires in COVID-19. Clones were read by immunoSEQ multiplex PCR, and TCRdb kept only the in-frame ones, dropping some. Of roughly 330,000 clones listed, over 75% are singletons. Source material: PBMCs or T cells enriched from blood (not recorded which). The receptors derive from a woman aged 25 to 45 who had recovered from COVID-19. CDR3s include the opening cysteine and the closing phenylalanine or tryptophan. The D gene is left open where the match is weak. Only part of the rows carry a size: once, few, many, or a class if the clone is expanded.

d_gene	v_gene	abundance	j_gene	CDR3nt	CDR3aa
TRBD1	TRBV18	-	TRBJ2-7	TGTGCCAGCTCACCGGGGACAGTTGTCGACGAGCAGTACTTC	CASSPGTVVDEQYF
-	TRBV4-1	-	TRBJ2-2	TGCGCCAGCAGCCAAGTTCAAAACACCGGGGAGCTGTTTTTT	CASSQVQNTGELFF
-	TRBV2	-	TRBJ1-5	TGTGCCAGCAGCAGGGAAGTTAGCAATCAGCCCCAGCATTTT	CASSREVSNQPQHF
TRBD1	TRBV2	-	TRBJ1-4	TGTGCCAGCAAATCGGACAGGGGGCGGTCGAAACTGTTTTTT	CASKSDRGRSKLFF
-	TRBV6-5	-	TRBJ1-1	TGTGCCAGCAGCGGACTTGCGGGATCTGAAGCTTTCTTT	CASSGLAGSEAFF
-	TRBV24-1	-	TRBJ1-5	TGTGCCACCCTAAATCAGCCCCAGCATTTT	CATLNQPQHF
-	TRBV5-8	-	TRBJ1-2	TGTGCCAGCAGCTTGGGGTACAGGGTGATATATGGCTACACCTTC	CASSLGYRVIYGYTF
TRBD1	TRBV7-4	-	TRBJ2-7	TGTGCCAGCAGTTCCGGGACAGGGGCCTTCTTTGGAAGTTACGAGCAGTACTTC	CASSSGTGAFFGSYEQYF
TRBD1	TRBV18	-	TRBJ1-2	TGTGCCAGCTCACCGGGACAGGGAGCGTTTAACTATGGCTACACCTTC	CASSPGQGAFNYGYTF
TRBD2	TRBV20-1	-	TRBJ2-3	TGCAGTGCTAGTGACCCTAGCGGGGGTGGAGATACGCAGTATTTT	CSASDPSGGGDTQYF
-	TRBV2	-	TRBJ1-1	TGTGCCAGCAGTGAAATCGGACAGCCGAACACTGAAGCTTTCTTT	CASSEIGQPNTEAFF
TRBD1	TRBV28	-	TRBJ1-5	TGTGCCAGCAATAGGGACAGGTCGCAGCCCCAGCATTTT	CASNRDRSQPQHF
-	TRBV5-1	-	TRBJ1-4	TGCGCCAGCAGCATGCGACAGGCCCCTAATGAAAAACTGTTTTTT	CASSMRQAPNEKLFF
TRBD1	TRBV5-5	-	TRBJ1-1	TGTGCCAGCAGCTTGGAAGGACAGGAGAACACTGAAGCTTTCTTT	CASSLEGQENTEAFF
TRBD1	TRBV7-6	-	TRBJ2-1	TGTGCCAGCAGTCCGGACCAGGGGGCGTCTTACAATGAGCAGTTCTTC	CASSPDQGASYNEQFF
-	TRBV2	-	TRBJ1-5	TGTGCCAGCACTGAGAACAGGGCAGAGCCCCAGCATTTT	CASTENRAEPQHF
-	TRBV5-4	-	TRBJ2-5	TGTGCCAGCAGACCGGAGATGTACCAAGAGACCCAGTACTTC	CASRPEMYQETQYF
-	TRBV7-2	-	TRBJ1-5	TGTGCCAGCAGCCCCGAGCGGGGAAATCAGCCCCAGCATTTT	CASSPERGNQPQHF
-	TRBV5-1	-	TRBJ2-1	TGCGCCAGCAGCCCCCGGTTCAGGGACAATGAGCAGTTCTTC	CASSPRFRDNEQFF
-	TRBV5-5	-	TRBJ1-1	TGTGCCAGCAGCTTAAGCGGGGCGTCCACTGAAGCTTTCTTT	CASSLSGASTEAFF
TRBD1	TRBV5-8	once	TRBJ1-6	TGTGCCAGCAGCTTGGACAGGGGCTCAACTTCACCCCTCCACTTT	CASSLDRGSTSPLHF
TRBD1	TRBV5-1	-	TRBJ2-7	TGCGCCAGCAGCTCGACAGGGGTCAGGGGCGACGAGCAGTACTTC	CASSSTGVRGDEQYF
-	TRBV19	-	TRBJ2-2	TGTGCCAGTAGTTGGGGCAGGGAAATCACCGGGGAGCTGTTTTTT	CASSWGREITGELFF
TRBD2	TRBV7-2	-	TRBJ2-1	TGTGCCAGCAGCTTAGAACTAGCGGGGGGCGGTGAGCAGTTCTTC	CASSLELAGGGEQFF
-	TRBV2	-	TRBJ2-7	TGTGCCAGCAGTGAAGCGGGGAGGGGGTACGAGCAGTACTTC	CASSEAGRGYEQYF
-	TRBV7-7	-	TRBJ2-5	TGTGCTAGCAGCGTCAGAGAGGGTATCCAAGAGACCCAGTACTTC	CASSVREGIQETQYF
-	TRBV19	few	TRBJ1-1	TGTGCCAGTAGTATTAAGGGGTATGCTTTCTTT	CASSIKGYAFF
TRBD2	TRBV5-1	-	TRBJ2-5	TGCGCCAGCAGCTTGGCTTGGACTAGCGGGGGGCCAACTCAAGAGACCCAGTACTTC	CASSLAWTSGGPTQETQYF
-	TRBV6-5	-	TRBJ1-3	TGTGCCAGCAGTTACTCTGGCGGAGGCGGAAACACCATATATTTT	CASSYSGGGGNTIYF
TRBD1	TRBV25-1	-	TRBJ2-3	TGTGCCAGCAGTGAATTGACAGGGGCGATCACAGATACGCAGTATTTT	CASSELTGAITDTQYF
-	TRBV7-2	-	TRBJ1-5	TGTGCCAGCAGCCCTTTACTTTTAAGCAATCAGCCCCAGCATTTT	CASSPLLLSNQPQHF
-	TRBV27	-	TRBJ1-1	TGTGCCAGCAGTCTCGGACTGATGAACACTGAAGCTTTCTTT	CASSLGLMNTEAFF
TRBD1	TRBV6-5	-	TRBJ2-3	TGTGCCAGCAGGGGACAGGGGGCAAGCACAGATACGCAGTATTTT	CASRGQGASTDTQYF
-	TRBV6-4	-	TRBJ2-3	TGTGCCAGCAGTGACTCCAGTAAGGGGGGCACAGATACGCAGTATTTT	CASSDSSKGGTDTQYF
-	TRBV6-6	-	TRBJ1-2	TGTGCCAGCAGCCGGGGAGCAAACTATGGCTACACCTTC	CASSRGANYGYTF
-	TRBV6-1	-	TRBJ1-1	TGTGCCAGCAGTGATAGGGCAGGGCCCGAAGCTTTCTTT	CASSDRAGPEAFF
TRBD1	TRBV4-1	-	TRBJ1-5	TGCGCCAGCGGATCGTACAGGGGGTATAGCAATCAGCCCCAGCATTTT	CASGSYRGYSNQPQHF
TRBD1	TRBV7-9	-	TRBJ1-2	TGTGCCAGCAGCTTAGGTGGGACAGGGGGCTACACCTTC	CASSLGGTGGYTF
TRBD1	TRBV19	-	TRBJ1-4	TGTGCCAGTAGTGGGACAGGGTCGGGCGGACCTTATGAAAAACTGTTTTTT	CASSGTGSGGPYEKLFF
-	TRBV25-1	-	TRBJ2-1	TGTGCCAGCAGTTCGAGGCCGGGAAATGAGCAGTTCTTC	CASSSRPGNEQFF
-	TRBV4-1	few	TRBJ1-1	TGCGCCAGCAGCCAAGATATCGGAGGGGCTGAAGCTTTCTTT	CASSQDIGGAEAFF
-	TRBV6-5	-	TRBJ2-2	TGTGCCAGCAGTTCCCAGCGATCAAGCACCGGGGAGCTGTTTTTT	CASSSQRSSTGELFF
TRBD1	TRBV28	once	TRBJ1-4	TGTGCCAGCAGTTCTCCGGGACAGGGTACTAATGAAAAACTGTTTTTT	CASSSPGQGTNEKLFF
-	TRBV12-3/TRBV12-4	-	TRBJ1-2	TGTGCCAGCAGTTTGGCAGGGGCCGGCTACACCTTC	CASSLAGAGYTF
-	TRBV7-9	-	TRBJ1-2	TGTGCCAGCAGCCCGGGGGTGAGGAGCTATGGCTACACCTTC	CASSPGVRSYGYTF